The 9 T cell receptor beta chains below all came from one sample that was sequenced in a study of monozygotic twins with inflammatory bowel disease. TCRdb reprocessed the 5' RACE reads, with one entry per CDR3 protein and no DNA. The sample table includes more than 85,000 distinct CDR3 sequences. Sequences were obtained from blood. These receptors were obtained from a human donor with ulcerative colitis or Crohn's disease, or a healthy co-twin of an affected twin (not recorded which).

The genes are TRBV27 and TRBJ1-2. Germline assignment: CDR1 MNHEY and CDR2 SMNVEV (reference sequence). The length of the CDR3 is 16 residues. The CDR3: CASSLGTLEGYYGYTF.

CDR3 sequence: CASSQEGRVTYNEQFF. The chain joins TRBV4-3 to TRBJ2-1; TCRdb proposes TRBD1, but this gene call is untestable without DNA. CDR3 length: 16 residues. The V gene's germline CDR1 is LGHNA and CDR2 YSLEER.

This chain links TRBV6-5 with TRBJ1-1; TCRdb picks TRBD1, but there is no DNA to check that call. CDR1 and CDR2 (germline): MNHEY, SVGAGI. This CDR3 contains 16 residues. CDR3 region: CASSYSMATGGTEAFF.

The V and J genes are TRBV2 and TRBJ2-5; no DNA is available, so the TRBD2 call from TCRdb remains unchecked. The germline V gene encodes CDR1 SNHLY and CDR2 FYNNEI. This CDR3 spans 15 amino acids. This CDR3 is CASSAWTNFQETQYF.

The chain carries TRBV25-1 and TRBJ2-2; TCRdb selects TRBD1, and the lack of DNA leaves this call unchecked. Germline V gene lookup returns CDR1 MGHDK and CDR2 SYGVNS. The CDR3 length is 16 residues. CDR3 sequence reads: CASRDSFGAETGELFF. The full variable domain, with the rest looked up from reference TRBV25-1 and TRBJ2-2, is EADIYQTPRYLVIGTGKKITLECSQTMGHDKMYWYQQDPGMELHLIHYSYGVNSTEKGDLSSESTVSRIRTEHFPLTLESARPSHTSQYLCASRDSFGAETGELFFGEGSRLTVL.

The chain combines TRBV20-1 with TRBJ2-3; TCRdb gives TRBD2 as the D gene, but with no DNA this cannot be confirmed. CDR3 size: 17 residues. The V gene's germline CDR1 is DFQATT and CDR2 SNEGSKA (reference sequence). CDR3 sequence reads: CSARQRMTSAYTDTQYF.

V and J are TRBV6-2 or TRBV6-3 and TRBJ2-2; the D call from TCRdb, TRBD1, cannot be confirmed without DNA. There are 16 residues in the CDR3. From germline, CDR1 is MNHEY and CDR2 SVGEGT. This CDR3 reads CASSTQDSQNTGELFF.

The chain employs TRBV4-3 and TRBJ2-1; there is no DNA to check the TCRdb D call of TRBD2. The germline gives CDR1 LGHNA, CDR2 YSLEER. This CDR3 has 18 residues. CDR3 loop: CASSTPSGKSGVYNEQFF.

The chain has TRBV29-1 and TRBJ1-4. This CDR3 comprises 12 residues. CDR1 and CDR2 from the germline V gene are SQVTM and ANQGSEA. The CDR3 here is CSVFATNEKLFF.